Listed here are 18 T cell receptor beta chains from one sample, sequenced in a study of cytomegalovirus exposure and HLA in healthy donors. The PCR was carried out with 60 Vbeta primers and 13 Jbeta primers. Sequencing used immunoSEQ multiplex PCR; TCRdb keeps in-frame clones, though not all of them. The top ten clones hold about 5.5% of a sample with roughly 68,000 clones, 60% to 80% of them seen once. The sample comprised PBMCs. The receptor source for this set is a male donor in good health and CMV-seropositive.

The sample holds one count of this clone. The V and J genes are TRBV27 and TRBJ2-1; TRBD2 agrees at 7 bases. Per germline, CDR1 MNHEY and CDR2 SMNVEV (reference sequence). V lost 6 bases and J lost 3; bases outside the gene matches: 14. The CDR3 consists of 17 residues. This CDR3 reads CASRPTWRAGVYNEQFF. DNA of the CDR3: TGTGCCAGCAGGCCCACATGGAGGGCGGGGGTCTACAATGAGCAGTTCTTC.

The V call is TRBV5-1, the J call TRBJ1-1; unclear D gene. The CDR3 sequence is 15 residues long. V was pared by 3 bases and J by 1 base, with 13 bases between. From germline, CDR1 is SGHRS and CDR2 YFSETQ. This chain's CDR3 is CASSSESLRNTEAFF. The DNA of the CDR3 is TGCGCCAGCAGCTCTGAAAGTCTGCGGAACACTGAAGCTTTCTTT.

The V call is TRBV4-1, the J call TRBJ2-7; D may be TRBD2 (6 bases). This CDR3 contains 22 residues. The V end lost 11 bases, the J end lost 3 bases, and 44 bases lay between the germline ends. The V gene's germline CDR1 is MGHRA and CDR2 YSYEKL. CDR3 sequence (DNA): TGCGCCCCATTGCTCCCCCATATGGGGGGTAGAGGGACTTGCACACAAAACTACGAGCAGTACTTC. It translates to CAPLLPHMGGRGTCTQNYEQYF.

V gene TRBV14 combines with J gene TRBJ2-7, with 14 nucleotides matching TRBD2. The CDR3 runs 17 residues. J gave up 7 bases and V 1 base, and 9 bases lay outside the gene matches. Germline values: CDR1 SGHDN, CDR2 FVKESK. The chain's CDR3 is CASSQGSPGLAGVEQYF. For the CDR3, the DNA is TGTGCCAGCAGCCAAGGTTCCCCGGGACTAGCGGGGGTGGAGCAGTACTTC.

The chain employs TRBV5-4 and TRBJ1-2, with 12 bases that match TRBD1. With 3 bases clipped from V and 4 bases from J, the junction kept 1 base outside the gene matches. Per germline, CDR1 SGHNT and CDR2 YYREEE (reference sequence). CDR3 length: 14 residues. The CDR3 here is CASSSGQGAYGYTF. The DNA of the CDR3 is TGTGCCAGCAGCTCGGGACAGGGGGCCTATGGCTACACCTTC.

This chain uses TRBV19 with TRBJ1-5; 9 positions agree with TRBD1. Germline V gene sequence: CDR1 LNHDA, CDR2 SQIVND (reference sequence). This CDR3 is 14 amino acids long. V shed 5 bases and J 6 bases; nucleotides not matched to a gene: 5. The CDR3 DNA follows: TGTGCCAGTAGTGCAGACAGGGGGGCTCAGCCCCAGCATTTT. Its translation: CASSADRGAQPQHF. The variable domain in full, with the rest retrieved from reference TRBV19 and TRBJ1-5, is DGGITQSPKYLFRKEGQNVTLSCEQNLNHDAMYWYRQDPGQGLRLIYYSQIVNDFQKGDIAEGYSVSREKKESFPLTVTSAQKNPTAFYLCASSADRGAQPQHFGDGTRLSIL.

This chain connects TRBV29-1 to TRBJ2-5, with 8 nucleotides matching TRBD1. The V and J ends lost 7 bases and 4 bases, in that order; junction bases with no gene match: 11. Germline CDR1 reads SQVTM; CDR2 reads ANQGSEA. The CDR3 totals 14 residues. CDR3 protein: CSGYAGTGRETQYF. Written as DNA, the CDR3 is TGCAGCGGCTACGCGGGGACAGGCCGAGAGACCCAGTACTTC.

V is TRBV6-5 and J is TRBJ1-2; no firm D call. V gave up 0 bases and J gave up 4 bases, with 3 bases separating them. Germline V gene data show CDR1 as MNHEY and CDR2 as SVGAGI. This CDR3 comprises 12 residues. CDR3 sequence (DNA): TGTGCCAGCAGTTACTCCGGCTATGGCTACACCTTC. Amino acids: CASSYSGYGYTF.

V usage is TRBV6-4 and J usage is TRBJ1-1; no firm D call. The germline V gene encodes CDR1 MRHNA and CDR2 SNTAGT. Trimming pared 4 bases from V and 2 bases from J, leaving 8 bases between. This CDR3 spans 13 amino acids. The chain's CDR3 is CASSATLNTEAFF. CDR3 bases: TGTGCCAGCAGTGCGACACTCAACACTGAAGCTTTCTTT.

This chain connects TRBV4-3 to TRBJ2-4; perhaps TRBD1 as D (6 bases). Per germline, CDR1 LGHNA and CDR2 YSLEER. V lost 0 bases and J lost 8, with 11 bases in between. The CDR3 is 14 amino acids. CDR3 sequence reads: CASSQDRGTDIQYF. DNA for the CDR3: TGCGCCAGCAGCCAAGACAGGGGCACGGACATTCAGTACTTC.

This clone has a single count. This rearrangement joins TRBV19 to TRBJ1-5, with TRBD1 matching 10 bases. With 5 bases clipped from V and 2 bases from J, the junction kept 6 bases outside the gene matches. CDR3 length equals 16 residues. Per the germline V gene, CDR1 is LNHDA and CDR2 is SQIVND (reference sequence). CDR3 nucleotides: TGTGCCAGTAGTGCACGGGGGACAGGGGGCAATCAGCCCCAGCATTTT. As protein: CASSARGTGGNQPQHF.

The rearrangement uses TRBV5-1 and TRBJ2-7; D perhaps matches TRBD1 (5 bases). CDR1 and CDR2 (germline): SGHRS, YFSETQ. V lost 0 bases and J 0 bases, leaving 10 bases between the germline ends. The CDR3 has 15 residues. The CDR3 DNA sequence: TGCGCCAGCAGCTTGGAGAGACAGAGCTCCTACGAGCAGTACTTC. Protein sequence: CASSLERQSSYEQYF.

This clone was counted only a few times. V is TRBV6-5 and J is TRBJ1-3; D not certain. V was pared by 0 bases and J by 1 base, with 7 bases between. This CDR3 region has 15 residues. The germline gives CDR1 MNHEY, CDR2 SVGAGI. The CDR3 loop reads CASSYSRESGNTIYF. The CDR3 DNA follows: TGTGCCAGCAGTTACTCGAGGGAGTCTGGAAACACCATATATTTT.

This sequence joins TRBV7-9 and TRBJ1-5, with D perhaps TRBD1 (6 bases). Germline values: CDR1 SEHNR, CDR2 FQNEAQ (reference sequence). V lost 5 bases and J 4 bases, leaving 9 bases between the germline ends. The CDR3 sequence is 13 residues long. In nucleotides, the CDR3 is TGTGCCAGCAGCAGACAGGAAAATCAGCCCCAGCATTTT. This gives the protein CASSRQENQPQHF.

CDR3 nucleotides: TGCGCCAGCAGTGAGGGTCGGGGGACAGATCCTTCACCCCTCCACTTT. Residues: CASSEGRGTDPSPLHF. The chain carries TRBV10-2 and TRBJ1-6; 7 bases map to TRBD1. The germline gives CDR1 WSHSY, CDR2 SAAADI. There are 16 residues in the CDR3. V was pared by 2 bases and J by 9 bases, with 10 bases of the junction left unmatched.

V and J are TRBV30 and TRBJ2-7; 7 positions match TRBD1. V shed 3 bases, J shed 6 bases, and the junction held 8 bases outside the gene matches. This CDR3 has 13 residues. Germline CDR1 and CDR2: GTSNPN and SVGIG (reference sequence). The CDR3 region has the DNA TGTGCCTGGAGGGAGACAGGGAGTCGCGAGCAGTACTTC. Protein product: CAWRETGSREQYF. Full variable domain (outside the CDR3, taken from reference TRBV30 and TRBJ2-7): SQTIHQWPATLVQPVGSPLSLECTVEGTSNPNLYWYRQAAGRGLQLLFYSVGIGQISSEVPQNLSASRPQDRQFILSSKKLLLSDSGFYLCAWRETGSREQYFGPGTRLTVT.

This clone was counted only a few times. The chain combines TRBV19 with TRBJ2-7, with 7 bases lining up with TRBD1. V shed 5 bases, J shed 6 bases, and the junction held 10 bases outside the gene matches. Per germline, CDR1 LNHDA and CDR2 SQIVND (reference sequence). This CDR3 is built from 14 residues. The CDR3 sequence: CASSVDRRISEQYF. CDR3 in DNA: TGTGCCAGTAGTGTGGACAGGAGGATTAGCGAGCAGTACTTC.

V gene TRBV4-3 combines with J gene TRBJ1-2; a weak D match, TRBD1 (6 bases). This CDR3 spans 15 amino acids. The germline gives CDR1 LGHNA, CDR2 YSLEER. Trimming stripped 5 bases from V and 4 bases from J, with 17 bases between. The CDR3 reads CASSTGTPGGYGYTF. The CDR3 nucleotides are TGCGCCAGCAGCACGGGGACACCCGGAGGCTATGGCTACACCTTC.